This paragraph reports one TCR beta chain. No antigen is known for it. The data belong to a study of siplizumab effects on memory and regulatory T cells. Study-level findings and limits: Unstimulated subsets contained matches for only a minor fraction of alloreactive clones. In siplizumab conditions, mappable alloreactive CD4+ clones averaged about 69% Treg-derived, against around 28% in controls. Alloreactive sequences traceable to unstimulated CD4+ memory cells were significantly reduced by siplizumab.

The CDR3 runs 18 residues. The V end lost 3 bases, the J end lost 3 bases, and 21 bases lay between the germline ends. The germline CDR1 and CDR2 sequences are KGHSH and LQKENI. Some clones are missing from TCRdb's copy, which holds only in-frame ones; the method was immunoSEQ multiplex PCR. In the table there are some 100,000 clones, roughly 97% of which are singletons. Sequencing was performed on naive CD4+ T cells sorted from blood. V is TRBV18 and J is TRBJ1-3; the D gene is possibly TRBD1 (6 bases). This clonotype was sampled from a human donor in good health. The CDR3 region is CASSPQNRQDSFGNTIYF. CDR3 nucleotides: TGTGCCAGCTCACCGCAGAACCGACAGGACTCTTTTGGAAACACCATATATTTT.